One and the same sample provided the 26 T cell receptor beta chains below, sequenced in a study of T-cell memory formation after mild COVID-19. Using its own MiXCR run on the 5' RACE reads, TCRdb lists one record per CDR3 protein. The sample lists roughly 250,000 distinct CDR3 sequences, about a sixth seen once, with 3.5% in the top ten. Material: PBMCs or a T cell subset sorted from them (not recorded which). The receptors originated from a man aged 18 to 29 who had mild COVID-19 (a few samples of this study predate the infection). Cell type and time point are not known.

The chain recombines TRBV6-5 with TRBJ2-3; D is ambiguous. Germline V lookup: CDR1 MNHEY, CDR2 SVGAGI. Deletions cut 2 bases from V and 3 bases from J, with 12 bases between. CDR3 size: 15 residues. CDR3 region: CASSYMGSDTDTQYF. The CDR3 DNA sequence: TGTGCCAGCAGTTACATGGGTAGTGATACAGATACGCAGTATTTT.

The chain is built from TRBV6-5 and TRBJ1-1; D call uncertain. Germline V gene sequence: CDR1 MNHEY, CDR2 SVGAGI. The V end was cut by 2 bases, the J end by 7 bases, with 5 bases between. This CDR3 has 11 residues. CDR3 nucleotide sequence: TGTGCCAGCAGTTACGGCTTTGAAGCTTTCTTT. Its protein product is CASSYGFEAFF.

This clonotype was observed a few times. CDR3 in DNA: TGCAGCGTAAACAGGGGAGGATACGAGCAGTACTTC. It is translated as CSVNRGGYEQYF. This chain uses TRBV29-1 with TRBJ2-7, with D perhaps matching TRBD1 (7 bases). V was shortened by 6 bases and J by 4 bases, with 13 bases between the two germline ends. This CDR3 comprises 12 residues. Per germline, CDR1 SQVTM and CDR2 ANQGSEA.

This clonotype was found a few times. The gene calls are TRBV3-1 and TRBJ2-3; D uncertain. Germline loops: CDR1 LGHDT, CDR2 YNNKEL (reference sequence). V was clipped by 1 base and J by 2 bases, with 4 bases between them. CDR3 length: 13 amino acids. The CDR3 here is CASSQVTTDTQYF. The CDR3 region has the DNA TGTGCCAGCAGCCAAGTTACCACAGATACGCAGTATTTT.

Only a few counts were recorded for this clonotype. J is TRBJ1-2 and V is TRBV6-1, with TRBD1 matching over 7 bases. Per the germline V gene, CDR1 is MNHNS and CDR2 is SASEGT. CDR3 length equals 13 residues. The V segment lost 6 bases and the J segment 4 bases; nucleotides outside the gene matches: 5. Here the CDR3 DNA reads TGTGCCAGCAGAGCAGGACAGGTCTATGGCTACACCTTC. Protein: CASRAGQVYGYTF.

The chain links TRBV9 to TRBJ2-3; the match to TRBD1 covers 8 bases. Trimming removed 4 bases from V and 5 bases from J; junction bases left unmatched: 9. This CDR3 contains 15 residues. Germline V gene sequence: CDR1 SGDLS, CDR2 YYNGEE. CDR3 in DNA: TGTGCCAGCAGCCCCTGGGTGGACAGGGTAGATACGCAGTATTTT. Its protein is CASSPWVDRVDTQYF.

V usage is TRBV3-1 and J usage is TRBJ2-6, with unresolved D. The CDR3 contains 16 residues. V lost 0 bases and J 0 bases, leaving 6 bases between the germline ends. Germline CDR1 reads LGHDT; CDR2 reads YNNKEL (reference sequence). This chain's CDR3 is CASSQDPLSGANVLTF. CDR3 nucleotides: TGTGCCAGCAGCCAAGATCCCCTCTCTGGGGCCAACGTCCTGACTTTC.

The V gene is TRBV12-3 or TRBV12-4, the J gene TRBJ2-5; 9 bases fit TRBD1. CDR3 length: 16 residues. Germline trimming cut 6 bases from V and 0 bases from J; bases unmatched to any gene: 8. The CDR3 DNA follows: TGTGCCAGCAGAACCTTCCGGGACAGGGACCAAGAGACCCAGTACTTC. Translating it yields CASRTFRDRDQETQYF.

The gene calls are TRBV19 and TRBJ1-1; TRBD1 matches at 7 bases. CDR1 is LNHDA and CDR2 is SQIVND in the germline V gene (reference sequence). V lost 7 bases, J lost 3 bases, and 8 bases stayed unmatched. CDR3 length: 14 residues. In DNA form, the CDR3 reads TGTGCCAGTACTTTTAGGGGGCCGGACACTGAAGCTTTCTTT. Its protein product is CASTFRGPDTEAFF.

There are many counts of this clonotype. The chain couples TRBV12-3 or TRBV12-4 to TRBJ1-5; D is unclear. With 3 bases removed from V and 12 bases from J, the gap between germline ends came to 12 bases. This CDR3 spans 12 amino acids. The CDR3 region is CASSFESGVQHF. CDR3 sequence (DNA): TGTGCCAGCAGTTTCGAGTCTGGGGTCCAGCATTTT.

The chain employs TRBV29-1 and TRBJ1-1; a weak D match, TRBD1 (5 bases). The CDR3 covers 15 residues. Germline V gene sequence: CDR1 SQVTM, CDR2 ANQGSEA. V gave up 7 bases and J gave up 5 bases, with 23 bases separating them. The CDR3 reads CSAGTGRTWKTEAFF. The CDR3 DNA reads TGCAGCGCCGGGACGGGACGCACCTGGAAGACTGAAGCTTTCTTT.

This clonotype was counted only a few times. This sequence joins TRBV5-1 and TRBJ2-3; D is ambiguous. The V end lost 0 bases, the J end lost 0 bases, and 11 bases lay between the germline ends. The germline V gene has CDR1 SGHRS and CDR2 YFSETQ. The CDR3 has 16 amino acids. The CDR3 coding sequence is TGCGCCAGCAGCTTGGGGGCATTCTCTAGCACAGATACGCAGTATTTT. Amino acid sequence: CASSLGAFSSTDTQYF. The full variable domain, in which reference TRBV5-1 and TRBJ2-3 provide the parts outside the CDR3, is KAGVTQTPRYLIKTRGQQVTLSCSPISGHRSVSWYQQTPGQGLQFLFEYFSETQRNKGNFPGRFSGRQFSNSRSEMNVSTLELGDSALYLCASSLGAFSSTDTQYFGPGTRLTVL.

This clonotype was counted between two and nine times. The genes are TRBV3-1 and TRBJ2-2; the match to TRBD2 covers 8 bases. Germline V gene data show CDR1 as LGHDT and CDR2 as YNNKEL (reference sequence). The J segment lost 3 bases and the V segment lost 0 bases, leaving 9 bases of the junction unmatched. The CDR3 loop spans 18 amino acids. The CDR3 is CASSQDPYGGAYTGELFF. CDR3 sequence (DNA): TGTGCCAGCAGCCAAGATCCATACGGGGGGGCCTACACCGGGGAGCTGTTTTTT.

V is TRBV15 and J is TRBJ1-1, with 7 bases aligning to TRBD1. The CDR3 runs 15 residues. V lost 2 bases, J lost 3 bases, and 6 bases stayed unmatched. The germline CDR1 and CDR2 sequences are LNHNV and YYDKDF (reference sequence). Here the CDR3 DNA reads TGTGCCACCAGCAGAAACAGGGGAGTAGACACTGAAGCTTTCTTT. As protein: CATSRNRGVDTEAFF.

V usage is TRBV12-3 or TRBV12-4 and J usage is TRBJ2-2; TRBD2 agrees at 11 bases. Germline trimming cut 1 base from V and 0 bases from J; bases unmatched to any gene: 4. The CDR3 is 18 amino acids. DNA for the CDR3: TGTGCCAGCAGTTTAGATCTAGCGGGGGGAGCGAACACCGGGGAGCTGTTTTTT. As protein: CASSLDLAGGANTGELFF.

V and J are TRBV28 and TRBJ2-7; 8 positions agree with TRBD1. The CDR3 has 14 amino acids. CDR1 MDHEN and CDR2 SYDVKM come from the germline V gene. V dropped 2 bases and J dropped 7; count of bases not matched to a gene: 7. CDR3 residues: CASSLAPGGAEQYV. CDR3 DNA sequence: TGTGCCAGCAGTTTAGCCCCAGGGGGCGCGGAGCAGTACGTC.

This clonotype was seen more than once but under ten times. The V gene is TRBV11-2, the J gene TRBJ2-2; the match to TRBD2 covers 10 bases. This CDR3 contains 16 residues. The V segment lost 4 bases and the J segment 4 bases; nucleotides outside the gene matches: 6. Germline values: CDR1 SGHAT, CDR2 FQNNGV. Written as DNA, the CDR3 is TGTGCCAGCAGCTCAATAGCGGGGGGACGCACCGGGGAGCTGTTTTTT. Translated, it gives CASSSIAGGRTGELFF.

The V gene is TRBV4-3, the J gene TRBJ1-2; 7 bases match TRBD1. This CDR3 spans 17 amino acids. CDR1 LGHNA and CDR2 YSLEER come from the germline V gene. V trimming: 1 base; J trimming: 4 bases; junction bases outside the gene matches: 12. The CDR3 protein is CASSQAAGKTGIYGYTF. CDR3 bases: TGCGCCAGCAGCCAAGCGGCAGGGAAGACAGGGATCTATGGCTACACCTTC.

A few counts support this clonotype. The chain recombines TRBV4-1 with TRBJ2-7; weak D call: TRBD2 (5 bases). The CDR3 runs 15 residues. CDR1 and CDR2 (germline): MGHRA, YSYEKL. Trimming pared 2 bases from V and 7 bases from J, leaving 18 bases between. CDR3 sequence (DNA): TGCGCCAGCAGCCAACCGGGATCCAGGAGGATGGAGCAGTACTTC. Protein sequence: CASSQPGSRRMEQYF.

J is TRBJ1-4 and V is TRBV9; D gene ambiguous. Germline CDR1 is SGDLS and CDR2 is YYNGEE. Deletions cut 7 bases from V and 0 bases from J, with 10 bases between. The CDR3 covers 14 residues. CDR3: CASELLATNEKLFF. The CDR3, as DNA: TGTGCCAGCGAGCTTTTGGCAACTAATGAAAAACTGTTTTTT.

This clonotype was found a few times. V gene TRBV7-9 combines with J gene TRBJ1-5, with TRBD1 identical over 7 bases. The germline V gene has CDR1 SEHNR and CDR2 FQNEAQ (reference sequence). The J segment lost 5 bases and the V segment lost 4 bases, leaving 5 bases of the junction unmatched. The CDR3 totals 14 residues. CDR3 amino acids: CASSSDRAYQPQHF. DNA for the CDR3: TGTGCCAGCAGCTCCGACAGGGCTTATCAGCCCCAGCATTTT.

This clonotype was counted many times. The chain links TRBV6-5 to TRBJ2-1; a weak D match, TRBD2 (5 bases). Trimming stripped 0 bases from V and 9 bases from J, with 9 bases between. CDR3 length: 13 amino acids. The germline CDR1 and CDR2 sequences are MNHEY and SVGAGI. This CDR3 reads CASSYSRGFEQFF. The CDR3 DNA reads TGTGCCAGCAGTTACTCGAGAGGGTTTGAGCAGTTCTTC.

The sample holds a few counts of this clonotype. This chain uses TRBV5-1 with TRBJ1-1, with D maybe TRBD1 (6 bases). Looked up from germline, CDR1 is SGHRS and CDR2 is YFSETQ. CDR3 length: 13 amino acids. Trimming pared 3 bases from V and 3 bases from J, leaving 9 bases between. The CDR3 sequence: CASSSQGHTEAFF. As DNA, the CDR3 is TGCGCCAGCAGCTCACAGGGCCACACTGAAGCTTTCTTT.

The chain joins TRBV12-3 or TRBV12-4 to TRBJ2-6; 7 positions agree with TRBD2. The V segment lost 7 bases and the J segment 0 bases; nucleotides outside the gene matches: 3. This CDR3 is built from 15 residues. The CDR3 loop is CASIGGTSGANVLTF. The CDR3 DNA reads as TGTGCCAGCATCGGGGGGACCTCTGGGGCCAACGTCCTGACTTTC.

Many counts were recorded for this clonotype. This chain uses TRBV7-2 with TRBJ2-5; weak D call: TRBD1 (5 bases). The CDR3 runs 13 residues. Trimming removed 5 bases at V and 5 bases at J, with 12 bases between. Looked up from germline, CDR1 is SGHTA and CDR2 is FQGNSA. The CDR3 reads CASSARGLETQYF. CDR3 bases: TGTGCCAGCAGCGCTAGGGGTTTGGAGACCCAGTACTTC.

The table lists this clonotype with a few counts. The rearrangement uses TRBV10-3 and TRBJ2-5; TRBD2 matches at 7 bases. The CDR3 is 14 residues long. Germline V CDR1 and CDR2: ENHRY, SYGVKD. J was trimmed by 1 base and V by 10 bases; bases with no gene match: 9. CDR3 loop: CATGGSGAQETQYF. Here the CDR3 DNA reads TGTGCCACGGGAGGCAGCGGGGCCCAAGAGACCCAGTACTTC.